The 23 T cell receptor beta chains given below trace back to one sample, sequenced in a study of T cells in Graves' hyperthyroidism and ophthalmopathy. The CDR3 regions of TCR beta were amplified from RNA transcripts. Using the HTBI primer set, a first-round RT-PCR was run on the TCR CDR3. Each CDR3 protein gets one entry after TCRdb re-called the multiplex PCR reads with MiXCR. The profile shows some 720,000 distinct CDR3 sequences, roughly 15% of them singletons. The sample taken for sequencing was blood. The receptor set was obtained from a man younger than 30 with Graves' hyperthyroidism.

This clonotype appeared many times. The chain couples TRBV28 to TRBJ2-7; 9 bases are a match to TRBD2. The CDR3 has 14 residues. The germline V gene encodes CDR1 MDHEN and CDR2 SYDVKM. The J segment lost 3 bases and the V segment lost 3 bases, leaving 3 bases of the junction unmatched. DNA of the CDR3: TGTGCCAGCAGTTTGGTGACTAGCGGCTACGAGCAGTACTTC. The encoded protein is CASSLVTSGYEQYF. Looking up the rest from reference TRBV28 and TRBJ2-7 gives the full variable domain: DVKVTQSSRYLVKRTGEKVFLECVQDMDHENMFWYRQDPGLGLRLIYFSYDVKMKEKGDIPEGYSVSREKKERFSLILESASTNQTSMYLCASSLVTSGYEQYFGPGTRLTVT.

This clonotype was seen ten or more times. The chain is built from TRBV20-1 and TRBJ2-3, with 13 bases lining up with TRBD2. Trimming at V came to 3 bases and at J to 1 base, leaving 19 bases not matched to a gene. The germline V gene encodes CDR1 DFQATT and CDR2 SNEGSKA (reference sequence). The CDR3 length is 21 residues. As DNA, the CDR3 is TGCAGTGCTAGGGTTGATTCCGGGACTAGCGGGATCCTTATGGGCACAGATACGCAGTATTTT. Its translation is CSARVDSGTSGILMGTDTQYF.

J is TRBJ2-7 and V is TRBV28; the D gene is possibly TRBD2 (5 bases). In germline, CDR1 is MDHEN, CDR2 SYDVKM. The CDR3 has 14 residues. Trimming pared 4 bases from V and 4 bases from J, leaving 14 bases between. CDR3 in amino acids: CASSSLTKRYEQYF. DNA of the CDR3: TGTGCCAGCAGTTCCCTAACAAAGCGGTACGAGCAGTACTTC.

This clonotype was recorded at least ten times. The rearrangement uses TRBV6-1 and TRBJ2-7; 7 bases are shared with TRBD2. J was trimmed by 2 bases and V by 6 bases; bases with no gene match: 7. The germline V gene encodes CDR1 MNHNS and CDR2 SASEGT. The CDR3 length is 14 residues. The CDR3, as DNA: TGTGCCAGCAGAAGGGACTACAATACCTACGAGCAGTACTTC. Translated: CASRRDYNTYEQYF.

The V call is TRBV5-6, the J call TRBJ1-6; D is unresolved. The V gene's germline CDR1 is SGHDT and CDR2 YYEEEE. V lost 4 bases and J lost 8, with 7 bases in between. The CDR3 consists of 12 residues. This chain's CDR3 is CASSPLHSPLHF. The CDR3 nucleotides read TGTGCCAGCAGCCCCTTGCATTCACCCCTCCACTTT.

This clonotype was observed many times. The chain is built from TRBV20-1 and TRBJ2-3; D gene unclear. There are 12 residues in the CDR3. CDR1 is DFQATT and CDR2 is SNEGSKA in the germline V gene (reference sequence). Trimming left V 6 bases short and J 4 bases short, with 11 bases between. The CDR3 here is CSAPLGPDTQYF. In DNA form, the CDR3 reads TGCAGTGCGCCGTTAGGCCCAGATACGCAGTATTTT.

This clonotype was picked up many times. This sequence joins TRBV29-1 and TRBJ2-7; the D call may be TRBD1 or TRBD2 (5 bases each). Trimming removed 4 bases at V and 2 bases at J, with 9 bases between. The CDR3 has 12 residues. CDR1 is SQVTM, CDR2 ANQGSEA, per germline. CDR3 region: CSVVRGPYEQYF. The CDR3 DNA is TGCAGCGTTGTGAGGGGACCCTACGAGCAGTACTTC.

This clonotype was counted between two and nine times. The CDR3 loop reads CASRQGQGAVHEYF. CDR3 DNA: TGTGCCAGCAGACAAGGACAGGGGGCGGTCCATGAGTACTTC. The J gene is TRBJ2-5, the V gene TRBV6-1; 11 bases agree with TRBD1. The V gene's germline CDR1 is MNHNS and CDR2 SASEGT. V shed 6 bases and J 12 bases; nucleotides not matched to a gene: 12. This CDR3 region has 14 residues.

The CDR3 DNA reads TGTGCCAGCAGCTTATCGACTAGCGGGAGCTATGAGCAGTTCTTC. It is translated as CASSLSTSGSYEQFF. V and J are TRBV11-3 and TRBJ2-1; 12 bases align to TRBD2. The CDR3 is 15 residues long. Unmatched junction bases numbered 4, after V lost 2 bases and J lost 8 bases. Per germline, CDR1 SGHNT and CDR2 YENEEA.

This clonotype has a count of ten or more. A junction boundary mismatches the germline segment, possibly from a read error. V gene TRBV20-1 combines with J gene TRBJ2-3; D is possibly TRBD2 (5 bases). This CDR3 has 13 amino acids. In germline, CDR1 is DFQATT, CDR2 SNEGSKA (reference sequence). The CDR3 is CSAPGPSTDAQYF. The CDR3 nucleotides are TGCAGTGCTCCAGGACCTAGCACAGATGCGCAGTATTTT.

The V call is TRBV6-1, the J call TRBJ2-7; D remains ambiguous. Trimming shortened V by 6 bases and J by 3 bases, and 9 bases separated the two germline ends. CDR3 size: 12 residues. Germline V gene lookup returns CDR1 MNHNS and CDR2 SASEGT. DNA of the CDR3: TGTGCCAGCAGCTCTCTATTCTACGAGCAGTACTTC. Translating it yields CASSSLFYEQYF.

This clonotype was detected ten times or more. The V and J genes are TRBV5-8 and TRBJ2-1; D remains ambiguous. Germline values: CDR1 SGHTS, CDR2 YDEGEE. The V gene lost 4 bases and the J gene lost 2 bases, with 7 bases spanning the gap. The CDR3 loop spans 13 amino acids. CDR3 bases: TGTGCCAGCAGCCAAGAAGCCTACAATGAGCAGTTCTTC. Residues: CASSQEAYNEQFF. Using reference TRBV5-8 and TRBJ2-1 for the parts outside the CDR3, the full variable domain is EAGVTQSPTHLIKTRGQQATLRCSPISGHTSVYWYQQALGLGLQFLLWYDEGEERNRGNFPPRFSGRQFPNYSSELNVNALELEDSALYLCASSQEAYNEQFFGPGTRLTVL.

This clonotype showed up many times. The rearrangement links TRBV5-1 to TRBJ2-1; 8 nucleotides agree with TRBD2. The CDR3 runs 14 residues. Per germline, CDR1 SGHRS and CDR2 YFSETQ. The junction had 10 bases not matched to a gene; V was cut back by 4 bases and J by 10 bases. The CDR3 nucleotides are TGCGCCAGCAGCGCTGCGGGAGGCCAAGGGGAGCAGTTCTTC. This codes for CASSAAGGQGEQFF. Variable domain in full (rest from reference TRBV5-1 and TRBJ2-1): KAGVTQTPRYLIKTRGQQVTLSCSPISGHRSVSWYQQTPGQGLQFLFEYFSETQRNKGNFPGRFSGRQFSNSRSEMNVSTLELGDSALYLCASSAAGGQGEQFFGPGTRLTVL.

In this sample, this clonotype turned up many times. CDR3 protein: CASSRDRLSTDTQYF. In DNA form, the CDR3 reads TGTGCCAGCAGCCGGGACAGGTTGTCCACAGATACGCAGTATTTT. V usage is TRBV28 and J usage is TRBJ2-3; 8 nucleotides match TRBD1. This CDR3 is built from 15 residues. Germline CDR1 reads MDHEN; CDR2 reads SYDVKM. V shed 6 bases and J 2 bases; nucleotides not matched to a gene: 7.

The sample holds a few counts of this clonotype. V gene TRBV20-1 combines with J gene TRBJ1-5; 7 bases agree with TRBD1. CDR3 size: 13 residues. Trimming removed 5 bases from V and 1 base from J; junction bases left unmatched: 2. Germline V gives CDR1 DFQATT, CDR2 SNEGSKA (reference sequence). The CDR3 region has the DNA TGCAGTGCTCAGGGGGGAAGCAATCAGCCCCAGCATTTT. This encodes CSAQGGSNQPQHF.

The CDR3 DNA reads TGTGCCAGCAGCTTAACACAGGGGGCGCATGGCTACACCTTC. Its protein is CASSLTQGAHGYTF. The chain recombines TRBV7-8 with TRBJ1-2, with TRBD1 identical over 9 bases. The V segment lost 2 bases and the J segment 6 bases; nucleotides outside the gene matches: 4. Per the germline V gene, CDR1 is SGHVS and CDR2 is FQNEAQ. The CDR3 is 14 residues long.

This clonotype was found many times. J is TRBJ2-7 and V is TRBV30; maybe TRBD1 (5 bases). The germline gives CDR1 GTSNPN, CDR2 SVGIG (reference sequence). Deletions cut 5 bases from V and 2 bases from J, with 10 bases between. The length of the CDR3 is 12 residues. CDR3 bases: TGTGCCTGGGCTCAGGGCACCTACGAGCAGTACTTC. It translates to CAWAQGTYEQYF.

This clonotype appeared many times. CDR3 amino acids: CASSFFGTRFNEQYF. The CDR3 nucleotides read TGTGCCAGCAGTTTCTTCGGGACTCGTTTCAACGAGCAGTACTTC. The V gene is TRBV28, the J gene TRBJ2-7; the D gene is possibly TRBD2 (6 bases). Germline V gene data show CDR1 as MDHEN and CDR2 as SYDVKM. V was shortened by 3 bases and J by 5 bases, with 17 bases between the two germline ends. The CDR3 has 15 amino acids.

This chain links TRBV20-1 with TRBJ2-7, with 11 bases fitting TRBD2. The CDR3 is 14 residues long. V lost 5 bases, J lost 1 base, and 4 bases stayed unmatched. The V gene's germline CDR1 is DFQATT and CDR2 SNEGSKA (reference sequence). CDR3 in amino acids: CSASTSGISYEQYF. In DNA, the CDR3 is TGCAGTGCTTCGACTAGCGGGATTTCCTACGAGCAGTACTTC.

The chain uses TRBV29-1 and TRBJ1-1, with D perhaps TRBD1 (5 bases). Germline CDR1 and CDR2: SQVTM and ANQGSEA. Trimming took 4 bases from V and 4 from J, leaving 16 bases between them. CDR3 length equals 14 residues. Here the CDR3 DNA reads TGCAGCGTTGCCCCGGGGGGTTCAGGCACTGAAGCTTTCTTT. Protein product: CSVAPGGSGTEAFF.

The J gene is TRBJ1-3, the V gene TRBV27, with D unclear. Trimming stripped 5 bases from V and 0 bases from J, with 11 bases between. The germline V gene has CDR1 MNHEY and CDR2 SMNVEV (reference sequence). This CDR3 contains 15 residues. The CDR3 reads CASSIDGNSGNTIYF. In nucleotides, the CDR3 is TGTGCCAGCAGTATCGACGGAAACTCTGGAAACACCATATATTTT.

This clonotype was counted many times. Here the CDR3 DNA reads TGTGCCAGCAGCTCAGCAGCGGGAGGGTACAATGAGCAGTTCTTC. Amino acids: CASSSAAGGYNEQFF. J is TRBJ2-1 and V is TRBV28, with TRBD2 identical over 10 bases. V was pared by 6 bases and J by 4 bases, with 6 bases of the junction left unmatched. This CDR3 contains 15 residues. Germline CDR1 is MDHEN and CDR2 is SYDVKM.

The sample holds many counts of this clonotype. This chain uses TRBV12-3 or TRBV12-4 with TRBJ2-5; D remains ambiguous. Between the trimmed V and J ends, which lost 5 bases and 5 bases, there was a span of 6 bases. There are 11 residues in the CDR3. CDR3 sequence reads: CASSRTETQYF. CDR3 sequence (DNA): TGTGCCAGCAGTCGAACGGAGACCCAGTACTTC.